A single sample gave rise to the 5 T cell receptor beta chains below, sequenced in a study of T-cell memory formation after mild COVID-19. A single record per CDR3 protein comes from TCRdb applying MiXCR to the 5' RACE reads. This table has about 360,000 distinct CDR3 sequences, over 10% appearing once. Sequenced: PBMCs or a T cell subset sorted from them (not recorded which). The receptors shown here come from a man between 18 and 29 years old who had mild COVID-19 (a few samples of this study predate the infection). Cell type and time point are not known.

This clonotype has just a few counts. The chain employs TRBV6-5 and TRBJ2-6; D remains unclear. The V end lost 2 bases, the J end lost 0 bases, and 8 bases lay between the germline ends. The germline V gene encodes CDR1 MNHEY and CDR2 SVGAGI. This CDR3 is 16 amino acids long. The DNA of the CDR3 is TGTGCCAGCAGTTACGACGGGCTCTCTGGGGCCAACGTCCTGACTTTC. This codes for CASSYDGLSGANVLTF.

The rearrangement uses TRBV7-9 and TRBJ2-4; TRBD2 aligns across 14 bases. Germline assignment: CDR1 SEHNR and CDR2 FQNEAQ (reference sequence). The V gene end was trimmed by 5 bases and the J gene end by 6 bases; junction bases not matched to a gene: 9. The CDR3 totals 17 residues. This CDR3 reads CASSVPFGLAGGNIQYF. DNA of the CDR3: TGTGCCAGCAGCGTACCGTTTGGACTAGCGGGGGGAAACATTCAGTACTTC. The full variable domain, with the rest looked up from reference TRBV7-9 and TRBJ2-4, is DTGVSQNPRHKITKRGQNVTFRCDPISEHNRLYWYRQTLGQGPEFLTYFQNEAQLEKSRLLSDRFSAERPKGSFSTLEIQRTEQGDSAMYLCASSVPFGLAGGNIQYFGAGTRLSVL.

For the CDR3, the DNA is TGTGCCAGCAGTTTGGAGACACCGGTTCAGCCCCAGCATTTT. Residues: CASSLETPVQPQHF. This chain joins TRBV12-3 or TRBV12-4 and TRBJ1-5; D is ambiguous. V dropped 3 bases and J dropped 6 bases, with 12 bases sitting between them. The CDR3 sequence is 14 residues long.

This clonotype has more than one count but fewer than ten. The rearrangement links TRBV7-9 to TRBJ2-1; 12 bases fit TRBD2. Trimming removed 5 bases from V and 7 bases from J; junction bases left unmatched: 12. The germline gives CDR1 SEHNR, CDR2 FQNEAQ (reference sequence). The CDR3 loop spans 17 amino acids. CDR3: CASSPQKGLAGGNEQFF. CDR3 sequence (DNA): TGTGCCAGCAGCCCACAAAAGGGGCTAGCGGGGGGGAATGAGCAGTTCTTC.

The chain links TRBV5-1 to TRBJ1-1; D remains unclear. This CDR3 is 12 amino acids long. V was trimmed by 4 bases and J by 7 bases, leaving 11 bases between them. Germline lookup yields CDR1 SGHRS and CDR2 YFSETQ. CDR3 nucleotides: TGCGCCAGCAGCCAAAAGTTCTTTGAAGCTTTCTTT. It yields the protein CASSQKFFEAFF.